This T cell receptor beta chain is from a study of cytomegalovirus exposure and HLA in healthy donors. General study findings and limits: Among TCR sequences, most were rare, though some public TCRs appeared in many donors. In a later analysis, TCR beta V- and J-gene trimming showed a link to a missense DCLRE1C variant. Available immune exposure information covered CMV serostatus only.

PCR used 60 Vbeta primers and 13 Jbeta primers. Repertoires were generated with immunoSEQ multiplex PCR, while TCRdb's copy carries only in-frame clones and drops some. The sample lists about 200,000 clones; around 85% were seen once. As to this clone: Its antigen is not identified.

CDR3 length equals 13 residues. Germline assignment: CDR1 MDHEN and CDR2 SYDVKM. The germline V and J ends were trimmed by 5 bases and 6 bases, with 12 bases remaining between them. The J gene is TRBJ2-3, the V gene TRBV28; a possible D gene is TRBD2 (5 bases). Sequenced sample: PBMCs. The receptor was derived from a man aged 45 to 65 in good health and CMV-seronegative. In DNA form, the CDR3 reads TGTGCCAGCAGTCAGGCGGGCCGTGATACGCAGTATTTT. Translated, it gives CASSQAGRDTQYF.